This is a list of T cell receptor beta chains from one sample in a study of blood T cell repertoires in COVID-19. Measured with immunoSEQ multiplex PCR; TCRdb has only the in-frame clones, and not every one. The table lists about 120,000 clones, around four fifths of them singletons. The specimen sequenced was peripheral blood. The receptors were sampled from a man in his 70s with active or convalescent COVID-19. Both conserved end residues are part of each CDR3. D genes are given only for firm matches. Clone size is not always given. Where it is, it says once, few, many or a class for expanded clones.

.,TRBD2,TRBV15,TRBJ2-1,CATSRVGSGNEQFF,TGTGCCACCAGCAGAGTCGGTAGCGGGAATGAGCAGTTCTTC
.,.,TRBV2,TRBJ1-6,CASRRYSPPLHF,TGTGCCAGCAGACGATACTCCCCACCCCTCCACTTT
.,.,TRBV30,TRBJ1-2,CAWSGQTGAGYTF,TGTGCCTGGAGTGGACAGACTGGGGCTGGCTACACCTTC
.,.,TRBV7-2,TRBJ2-5,CASSIGLQETQYF,TGTGCCAGCAGCATAGGACTTCAAGAGACCCAGTACTTC
.,.,TRBV27,TRBJ2-3,CASSLRLLGTDTQYF,TGTGCCAGCAGTTTACGACTATTAGGCACAGATACGCAGTATTTT
.,.,TRBV5-4,TRBJ2-6,CASSFGGRSSGANVLTF,TGTGCCAGCAGCTTTGGGGGGAGAAGCTCTGGGGCCAACGTCCTGACTTTC
.,TRBD2,TRBV11-3,TRBJ2-3,CASSSRLAGGRTQYF,TGTGCCAGCAGCTCGCGACTAGCGGGAGGAAGGACGCAGTATTTT
.,TRBD1,TRBV7-2,TRBJ1-2,CASSLPSGGGYGYTF,TGTGCCAGCAGCTTACCGTCAGGGGGCGGCTATGGCTACACCTTC
.,.,TRBV27,TRBJ2-3,CASSLTGSPGDTQYF,TGTGCCAGCAGTTTAACAGGGTCCCCAGGGGATACGCAGTATTTT
.,TRBD1,TRBV12-5,TRBJ1-3,CASGLVWTGFSGNTIYF,TGTGCTAGTGGTTTGGTCTGGACAGGCTTCTCTGGAAACACCATATATTTT
.,.,TRBV12-1,TRBJ1-3,CASIPNRRGGGQGITPTIYF,TGTGCCAGCATCCCTAATAGGAGAGGCGGTGGACAGGGGATTACACCCACCATATATTTT
.,TRBD2,TRBV28,TRBJ2-1,CASTPLAALAGDGYEQFF,TGTGCCAGCACCCCACTCGCCGCTCTAGCGGGGGATGGCTATGAGCAGTTCTTC
.,.,TRBV6-5,TRBJ1-1,CASSYSRGVNTEAFF,TGTGCCAGCAGTTACTCTCGCGGGGTGAACACTGAAGCTTTCTTT
.,.,TRBV6-2/TRBV6-3,TRBJ1-1,CASSLGEIESEAFF,TGTGCCAGCAGTTTAGGGGAAATCGAGTCTGAAGCTTTCTTT
.,.,TRBV6-1,TRBJ1-2,CASSEQVTYGYTF,TGTGCCAGCAGTGAACAGGTTACCTATGGCTACACCTTC
.,.,TRBV18,TRBJ1-1,CASSRPGYEAFF,TGTGCCAGCTCAAGACCGGGGTATGAAGCTTTCTTT
.,.,TRBV5-1,TRBJ1-1,CASSLGWGQGNTEAFF,TGCGCCAGCAGCTTGGGTTGGGGGCAGGGGAACACTGAAGCTTTCTTT
.,.,TRBV6-2/TRBV6-3,TRBJ1-2,CASSLIQGTNYGYTF,TGTGCCAGCAGCTTGATACAGGGAACCAACTATGGCTACACCTTC
few,.,TRBV5-1,TRBJ2-4,CASSRAPGGDIQYF,TGCGCCAGCAGCAGGGCGCCCGGGGGTGACATTCAGTACTTC
.,.,TRBV5-1,TRBJ2-5,CASSLAGAGLETQYF,TGCGCCAGCAGCTTGGCCGGCGCAGGGCTGGAGACCCAGTACTTC
.,.,TRBV11-1,TRBJ2-7,CASSSQMGGVDEQYF,TGTGCCAGCAGCTCCCAAATGGGGGGTGTGGACGAGCAGTACTTC
.,TRBD1,TRBV6-2/TRBV6-3,TRBJ1-2,CASSNRGNYGYTF,TGTGCCAGCAGCAACAGGGGAAACTATGGCTACACCTTC
.,.,TRBV5-6,TRBJ1-1,CASSLAKDMNTEAFF,TGTGCCAGCAGCTTGGCCAAGGACATGAACACTGAAGCTTTCTTT
.,TRBD1,TRBV7-2,TRBJ2-7,CASSSRGQGDEQYF,TGTGCCAGCAGCTCTAGGGGACAGGGTGACGAGCAGTACTTC
.,TRBD1,TRBV29-1,TRBJ1-3,CSVETGAGNTIYF,TGCAGCGTTGAGACAGGGGCTGGAAACACCATATATTTT
.,TRBD1,TRBV7-2,TRBJ1-2,CASSLPTGGPYGYTF,TGTGCCAGCAGCTTACCAACAGGGGGCCCCTATGGCTACACCTTC
.,TRBD2,TRBV7-8,TRBJ2-5,CASSSKPREGMTQYF,TGTGCCAGCAGCTCAAAACCGCGGGAGGGGATGACCCAGTACTTC
.,TRBD1,TRBV14,TRBJ2-7,CASTLGGFYEQYF,TGTGCCAGCACCCTAGGGGGCTTCTACGAGCAGTACTTC
.,.,TRBV2,TRBJ1-2,CASSADGDYGYTF,TGTGCCAGCAGTGCGGACGGGGACTATGGCTACACCTTC